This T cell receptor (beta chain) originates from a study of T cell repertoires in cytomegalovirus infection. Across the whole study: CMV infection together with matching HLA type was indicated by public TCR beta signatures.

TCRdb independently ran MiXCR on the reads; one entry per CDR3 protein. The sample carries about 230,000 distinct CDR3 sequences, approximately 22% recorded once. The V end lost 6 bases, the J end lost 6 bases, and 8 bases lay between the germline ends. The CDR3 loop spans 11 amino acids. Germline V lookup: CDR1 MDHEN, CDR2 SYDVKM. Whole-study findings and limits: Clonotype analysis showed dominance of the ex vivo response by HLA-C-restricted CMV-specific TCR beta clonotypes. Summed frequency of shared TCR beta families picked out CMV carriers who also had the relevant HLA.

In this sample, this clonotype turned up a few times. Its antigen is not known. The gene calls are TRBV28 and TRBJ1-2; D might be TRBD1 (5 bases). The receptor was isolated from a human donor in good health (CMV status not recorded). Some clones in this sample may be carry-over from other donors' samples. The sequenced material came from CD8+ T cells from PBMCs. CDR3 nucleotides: TGTGCCAGCAGGGGGCTTGATGGCTACACCTTC. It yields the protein CASRGLDGYTF.